These 17 T cell receptor beta chains were sequenced from one sample in a study of OX40 agonist ivuxolimab in advanced cancers. Sequenced by immunoSEQ multiplex PCR; TCRdb stores in-frame clones only, minus some. This sample yields 80,000 to 100,000 clones, of which roughly 87% are seen a single time; approximately 0.5% belongs to the top ten. The source was CD4+ or CD8+ T cells sorted from blood, collected in a trial of the OX40 agonist ivuxolimab. The receptors shown here come from an adult with an advanced solid tumor such as melanoma, head and neck, liver or kidney cancer.

CDR3 sequence reads: CASSQDHRGSYEQYF. DNA for the CDR3: TGCGCCAGCAGCCAAGATCACAGGGGATCCTACGAGCAGTACTTC. J is TRBJ2-5 and V is TRBV4-3; 7 bases line up with TRBD1. The DNA matches TRBJ2-7 better at its end, which makes the J call doubtful. The germline gives CDR1 LGHNA, CDR2 YSLEER. The CDR3 contains 15 residues.

This chain uses TRBV7-6 with TRBJ2-3; TRBD2 matches 10 bases. The CDR3 extends over 15 amino acids. V shed 2 bases, J shed 6 bases, and the junction held 5 bases outside the gene matches. The germline CDR1 and CDR2 sequences are SGHVS and FNYEAQ. The DNA for the CDR3 is TGTGCCAGCAGCTTATCCAGCGGGGGGGCTGATACGCAGTATTTT. It encodes CASSLSSGGADTQYF. Filled out from reference TRBV7-6 and TRBJ2-3, the complete variable domain reads GAGVSQSPRYKVTKRGQDVALRCDPISGHVSLYWYRQALGQGPEFLTYFNYEAQQDKSGLPNDRFSAERPEGSISTLTIQRTEQRDSAMYRCASSLSSGGADTQYFGPGTRLTVL.

The gene calls are TRBV9 and TRBJ1-3; no clear D gene. Germline CDR1 reads SGDLS; CDR2 reads YYNGEE. The CDR3 runs to 11 residues. Trimming took off 4 bases at V and 1 base at J, with 0 bases between the two ends. The CDR3 protein is CASSSGNTIYF. CDR3 nucleotides: TGTGCCAGCAGCTCTGGAAACACCATATATTTT.

The CDR3 loop is CASSGDRLRFGNTIYF. As DNA, the CDR3 is TGTGCCAGCAGTGGGGACAGATTAAGATTTGGAAACACCATATATTTT. The rearrangement joins TRBV6-1 to TRBJ1-3; 7 nucleotides match TRBD1. With V trimmed by 4 bases and J by 3 bases, 9 bases remained unmatched. This CDR3 contains 16 residues. CDR1 and CDR2 from the germline V gene are MNHNS and SASEGT.

V and J are TRBV27 and TRBJ1-2, with D maybe TRBD1 (6 bases). The V gene lost 0 bases and the J gene lost 8 bases, with 10 bases spanning the gap. Germline values: CDR1 MNHEY, CDR2 SMNVEV (reference sequence). The CDR3 sequence is 13 residues long. The CDR3 DNA follows: TGTGCCAGCAGTTTATCGTCAGGGGACGGCTACACCTTC. It encodes CASSLSSGDGYTF.

The chain is built from TRBV7-9 and TRBJ1-5; D unclear. There are 14 residues in the CDR3. Germline V gene lookup returns CDR1 SEHNR and CDR2 FQNEAQ (reference sequence). Trimming removed 4 bases at V and 7 bases at J, with 14 bases between. For the CDR3, the DNA is TGTGCCAGCAGCTCCACCGGCTGGGGACAGCCCCAGCATTTT. Residues: CASSSTGWGQPQHF. The variable domain in full, with the rest retrieved from reference TRBV7-9 and TRBJ1-5, is DTGVSQNPRHKITKRGQNVTFRCDPISEHNRLYWYRQTLGQGPEFLTYFQNEAQLEKSRLLSDRFSAERPKGSFSTLEIQRTEQGDSAMYLCASSSTGWGQPQHFGDGTRLSIL.

This chain uses TRBV5-1 with TRBJ2-5, with TRBD1 identical over 9 bases. V trimming: 4 bases; J trimming: 5 bases; junction bases outside the gene matches: 12. Germline V CDR1 and CDR2: SGHRS, YFSETQ. CDR3 size: 16 residues. In nucleotides, the CDR3 is TGCGCCAGCAGCCCCAGATGGACAGGGGCGAGCGAGACCCAGTACTTC. Amino acids: CASSPRWTGASETQYF.

The chain uses TRBV9 and TRBJ1-2; D possibly corresponds to TRBD1 (5 bases). V was clipped by 0 bases and J by 4 bases, with 10 bases between them. CDR3 length equals 14 residues. CDR1 is SGDLS and CDR2 is YYNGEE in the germline V gene. The CDR3 sequence: CASSVGRGSYGYTF. The CDR3 DNA follows: TGTGCCAGCAGCGTAGGTCGGGGGAGCTATGGCTACACCTTC.

The chain links TRBV6-5 to TRBJ2-1, with 8 bases that match TRBD2. The CDR3 runs to 15 residues. Trimming removed 4 bases from V and 2 bases from J; junction bases left unmatched: 4. CDR1 is MNHEY, CDR2 SVGAGI, per germline. DNA for the CDR3: TGTGCCAGCAGTTTCCTCGGGGGGGCCTACAATGAGCAGTTCTTC. Its protein is CASSFLGGAYNEQFF.

This rearrangement joins TRBV5-1 to TRBJ2-2; D uncertain. Germline-derived CDR1 and CDR2 are SGHRS and YFSETQ. V was cut by 2 bases and J by 3 bases, with 11 bases left in between. CDR3 length: 15 residues. Here the CDR3 DNA reads TGCGCCAGCAGCTTTCGGACCCCTTACACCGGGGAGCTGTTTTTT. Its protein is CASSFRTPYTGELFF.

The rearrangement uses TRBV2 and TRBJ1-4; 7 nucleotides line up with TRBD1. J gave up 6 bases and V 6 bases, and 4 bases lay outside the gene matches. CDR1 is SNHLY and CDR2 is FYNNEI in the germline V gene. CDR3 size: 13 residues. CDR3 sequence (DNA): TGTGCCAGCAGCGGGACAGATTATGAAAAACTGTTTTTT. Translating gives CASSGTDYEKLFF. Full variable domain (remainder filled in from reference TRBV2 and TRBJ1-4): EPEVTQTPSHQVTQMGQEVILRCVPISNHLYFYWYRQILGQKVEFLVSFYNNEISEKSEIFDDQFSVERPDGSNFTLKIRSTKLEDSAMYFCASSGTDYEKLFFGSGTQLSVL.

Details on this clone: This likely comes from a read error, as the CDR3 has no conserved phenylalanine or tryptophan at its end. Because the CDR3's place on the DNA is in doubt, the DNA is left out and the CDR3 is given as listed by TCRdb. The genes are TRBV10-3 and TRBJ1-2; the D call in the table, TRBD1, was not verified against the DNA. Germline CDR1 is ENHRY and CDR2 is SYGVKD. The CDR3 adds up to 11 amino acids, both ends counted. The CDR3 here is CAISESGTVLL.

V gene TRBV20-1 combines with J gene TRBJ1-2; D is undetermined. The V end lost 6 bases, the J end lost 6 bases, and 8 bases lay between the germline ends. CDR1 and CDR2 (germline): DFQATT, SNEGSKA (reference sequence). The CDR3 consists of 10 residues. CDR3: CSAAEDGYTF. DNA of the CDR3: TGCAGTGCCGCAGAGGATGGCTACACCTTC.

The V and J genes are TRBV15 and TRBJ1-5; D is possibly TRBD1 (5 bases). Looked up from germline, CDR1 is LNHNV and CDR2 is YYDKDF (reference sequence). The CDR3 consists of 15 residues. V was cut by 1 base and J by 6 bases, with 13 bases left in between. CDR3 sequence: CATSRGKGLFQPQHF. For the CDR3, the DNA is TGTGCCACCAGCAGAGGAAAGGGACTCTTTCAGCCCCAGCATTTT.

J is TRBJ2-3 and V is TRBV7-9; D is unresolved. Germline loops: CDR1 SEHNR, CDR2 FQNEAQ (reference sequence). The CDR3 is 14 amino acids. The germline V and J ends were trimmed by 2 bases and 6 bases, with 12 bases remaining between them. For the CDR3, the DNA is TGTGCCAGCAGCTTAAGGGCGGTCAGGGATACGCAGTATTTT. Its protein product is CASSLRAVRDTQYF.

V and J are TRBV7-9 and TRBJ1-5; D possibly corresponds to TRBD1 (5 bases). The CDR3 spans 14 residues. Germline values: CDR1 SEHNR, CDR2 FQNEAQ (reference sequence). Deletions cut 3 bases from V and 3 bases from J, with 9 bases between. The CDR3 DNA sequence: TGTGCCAGCAGCTTTGGGGGGGTCAATCAGCCCCAGCATTTT. Translation gives CASSFGGVNQPQHF.

CDR3 residues: CSALGDLLSGELFF. For the CDR3, the DNA is TGCAGCGCGTTGGGGGACCTCTTGTCCGGGGAGCTGTTTTTT. The V gene is TRBV29-1, the J gene TRBJ2-2; D assignment may be TRBD1 or TRBD2 (5 bases each). CDR1 and CDR2 from the germline V gene are SQVTM and ANQGSEA. This CDR3 is built from 14 residues. Between the trimmed V and J ends, which lost 7 bases and 6 bases, there was a span of 18 bases.